This TCR beta chain was obtained from a study of blood T cell repertoires in COVID-19. Across the whole study: The United States, Italy and Spain supplied acute and convalescent COVID-19 samples. Sample material is recorded as cDNA or gDNA derived from T cells, B-cell-depleted T cells, or PBMCs.

Germline lookup yields CDR1 SGHRS and CDR2 YFSETQ. The CDR3 loop spans 15 amino acids. After removal of 4 bases from V and 6 bases from J, the junction contained 6 bases not matched to a gene. Per the study methods: For nucleated cells, counts were estimated from reference gene primer amplification. Profiled with immunoSEQ multiplex PCR; TCRdb holds only in-frame clones, not every one. Clone size and the V and J calls come from that table; the DNA yielded D and trimming. The sample records 250,000 to 350,000 clones, 75% to 90% being singletons. The origin of this receptor is a man between 18 and 29 years old with active or convalescent COVID-19. This chain joins TRBV5-1 and TRBJ2-5; 13 positions match TRBD2. The sample taken for sequencing was peripheral blood. The CDR3 loop is CASSLWTSGSQTQYF. As DNA, the CDR3 is TGCGCCAGCAGCCTTTGGACTAGCGGGAGTCAGACCCAGTACTTC.